Below, 3 T cell receptor beta chains from the same sample are listed, as sequenced in a study of blood T cell repertoires in COVID-19. This table comes from immunoSEQ multiplex PCR, and its TCRdb copy is limited to in-frame clones, with some not included. The sample records approximately 290,000 clones, around 87% being singletons. Sequencing was done on a sample of PBMCs or T cells enriched from blood (not recorded which). These receptors were obtained from a woman between 18 and 30 years old with acute COVID-19.

The J gene is TRBJ1-3, the V gene TRBV10-3; D unresolved. CDR3 length: 17 residues. Trimming stripped 0 bases from V and 2 bases from J, with 14 bases between. Germline-derived CDR1 and CDR2 are ENHRY and SYGVKD. The CDR3 DNA reads as TGTGCCATCAGTGAGTCCTTCCGGGGTGGAGCTGGAAACACCATATATTTT. This encodes CAISESFRGGAGNTIYF.

This clone was detected a few times. The chain carries TRBV19 and TRBJ2-1, with D tentatively TRBD1 (6 bases). CDR1 LNHDA and CDR2 SQIVND come from the germline V gene (reference sequence). Trimming left V 9 bases short and J 4 bases short, with 19 bases between. The CDR3 spans 15 residues. CDR3 sequence (DNA): TGTGCCAGCACTTACCTTGGGACACCGTACAATGAGCAGTTCTTC. This codes for CASTYLGTPYNEQFF.

The chain has TRBV23-1 and TRBJ2-1; D is perhaps TRBD2 (5 bases). TRBV23-1 is marked as an open reading frame, function uncertain. The length of the CDR3 is 15 residues. Trimming took off 8 bases at V and 0 bases at J, with 14 bases between the two ends. The CDR3 protein is CASDYGRDSYNEQFF. CDR3 DNA: TGCGCCAGCGACTATGGACGGGACTCCTACAATGAGCAGTTCTTC.